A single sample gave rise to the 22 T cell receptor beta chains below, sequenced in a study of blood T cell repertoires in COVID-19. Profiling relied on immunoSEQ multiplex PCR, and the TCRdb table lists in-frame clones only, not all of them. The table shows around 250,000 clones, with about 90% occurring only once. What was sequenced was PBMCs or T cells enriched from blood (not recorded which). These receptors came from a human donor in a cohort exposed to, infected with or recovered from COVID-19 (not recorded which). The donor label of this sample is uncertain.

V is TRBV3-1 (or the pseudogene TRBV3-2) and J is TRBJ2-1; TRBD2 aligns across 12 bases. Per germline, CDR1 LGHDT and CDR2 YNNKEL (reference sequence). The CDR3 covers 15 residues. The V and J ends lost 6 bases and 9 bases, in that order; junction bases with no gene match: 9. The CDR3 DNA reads TGTGCCAGCAGTAAACTAGCGGGGGGACAGAGTGAGCAGTTCTTC. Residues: CASSKLAGGQSEQFF.

The CDR3, as DNA: TGTGCCAGCAGCTTCGGAGACCCCACAGATACGCAGTATTTT. Protein product: CASSFGDPTDTQYF. J is TRBJ2-3 and V is TRBV11-2; D not resolved. Germline values: CDR1 SGHAT, CDR2 FQNNGV. Trimming shortened V by 3 bases and J by 2 bases, and 9 bases separated the two germline ends. The CDR3 is 14 residues long.

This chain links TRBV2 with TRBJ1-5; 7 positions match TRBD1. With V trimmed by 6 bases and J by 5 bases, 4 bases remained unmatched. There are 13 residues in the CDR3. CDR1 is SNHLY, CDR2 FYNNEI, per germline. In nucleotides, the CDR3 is TGTGCCAGCAGCGGGACAGAGTATCAGCCCCAGCATTTT. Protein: CASSGTEYQPQHF.

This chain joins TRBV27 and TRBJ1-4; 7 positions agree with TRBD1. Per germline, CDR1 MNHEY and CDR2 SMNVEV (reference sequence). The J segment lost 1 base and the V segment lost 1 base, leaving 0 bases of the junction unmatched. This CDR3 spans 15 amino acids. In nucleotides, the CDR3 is TGTGCCAGCAGTTTATACAGGGGAACTAATGAAAAACTGTTTTTT. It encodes CASSLYRGTNEKLFF. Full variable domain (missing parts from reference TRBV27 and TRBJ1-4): EAQVTQNPRYLITVTGKKLTVTCSQNMNHEYMSWYRQDPGLGLRQIYYSMNVEVTDKGDVPEGYKVSRKEKRNFPLILESPSPNQTSLYFCASSLYRGTNEKLFFGSGTQLSVL.

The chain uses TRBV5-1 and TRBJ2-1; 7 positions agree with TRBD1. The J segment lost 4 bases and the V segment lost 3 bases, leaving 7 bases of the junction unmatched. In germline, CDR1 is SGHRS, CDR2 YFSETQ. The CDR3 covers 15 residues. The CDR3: CASSSPGQRYNEQFF. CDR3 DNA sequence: TGCGCCAGCAGCTCCCCGGGACAGCGATACAATGAGCAGTTCTTC. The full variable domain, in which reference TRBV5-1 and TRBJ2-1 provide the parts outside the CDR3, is KAGVTQTPRYLIKTRGQQVTLSCSPISGHRSVSWYQQTPGQGLQFLFEYFSETQRNKGNFPGRFSGRQFSNSRSEMNVSTLELGDSALYLCASSSPGQRYNEQFFGPGTRLTVL.

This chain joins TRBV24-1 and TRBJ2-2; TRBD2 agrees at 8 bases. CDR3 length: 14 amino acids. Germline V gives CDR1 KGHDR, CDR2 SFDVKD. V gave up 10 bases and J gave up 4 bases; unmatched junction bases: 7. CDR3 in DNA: TGTGCCACAACTTCCGGGGGGGGCACCGGGGAGCTGTTTTTT. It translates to CATTSGGGTGELFF.

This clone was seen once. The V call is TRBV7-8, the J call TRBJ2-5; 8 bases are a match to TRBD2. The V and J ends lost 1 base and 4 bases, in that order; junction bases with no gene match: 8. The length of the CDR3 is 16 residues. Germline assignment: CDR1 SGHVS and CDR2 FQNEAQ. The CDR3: CASSLVRGLERETQYF. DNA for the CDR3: TGTGCCAGCAGCTTAGTACGGGGACTAGAACGAGAGACCCAGTACTTC.

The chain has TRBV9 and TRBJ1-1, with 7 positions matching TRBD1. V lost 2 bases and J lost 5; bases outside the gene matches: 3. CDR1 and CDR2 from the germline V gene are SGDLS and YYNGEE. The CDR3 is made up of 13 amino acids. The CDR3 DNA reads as TGTGCCAGCAGCGTGGGGGGACAGACTGAAGCTTTCTTT. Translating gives CASSVGGQTEAFF.

The CDR3 coding sequence is TGTGCCAGTAAGGTGATGAGGGACAGGGGGCGGAACACTGAAGCTTTCTTT. It yields the protein CASKVMRDRGRNTEAFF. The chain uses TRBV19 and TRBJ1-1; 12 nucleotides line up with TRBD1. From germline, CDR1 is LNHDA and CDR2 SQIVND (reference sequence). V shed 7 bases, J shed 1 base, and the junction held 10 bases outside the gene matches. The CDR3 runs 17 residues.

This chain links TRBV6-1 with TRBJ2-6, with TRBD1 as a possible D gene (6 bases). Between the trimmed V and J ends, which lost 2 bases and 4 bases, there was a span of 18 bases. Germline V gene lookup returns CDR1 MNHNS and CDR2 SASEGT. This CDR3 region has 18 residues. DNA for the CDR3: TGTGCCAGCAGTGAACCCTACAGGGCTCGTAGGGGGGCCAACGTCCTGACTTTC. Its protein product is CASSEPYRARRGANVLTF.

CDR3 DNA sequence: TGTGCCAGCAGCTACGGACAGGGAATATATGGCTACACCTTC. Its protein product is CASSYGQGIYGYTF. The V call is TRBV7-9, the J call TRBJ1-2; 8 positions agree with TRBD1. Germline CDR1 and CDR2: SEHNR and FQNEAQ (reference sequence). The CDR3 is 14 amino acids. The junction had 6 bases not matched to a gene; V was cut back by 4 bases and J by 5 bases.

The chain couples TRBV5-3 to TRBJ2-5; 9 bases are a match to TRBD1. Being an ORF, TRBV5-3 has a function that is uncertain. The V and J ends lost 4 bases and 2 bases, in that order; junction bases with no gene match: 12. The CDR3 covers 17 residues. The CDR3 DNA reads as TGTGCCAGAAGCCTCCAAGCCGACAGGGGGTTGCAAGAGACCCAGTACTTC. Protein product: CARSLQADRGLQETQYF.

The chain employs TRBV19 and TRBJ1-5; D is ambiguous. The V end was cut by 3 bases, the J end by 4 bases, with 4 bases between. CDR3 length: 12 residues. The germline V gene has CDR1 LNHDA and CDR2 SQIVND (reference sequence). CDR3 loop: CASSIRNQPQHF. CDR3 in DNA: TGTGCCAGTAGTATTCGGAATCAGCCCCAGCATTTT.

CDR3 in amino acids: CASSGVLDRLGSNPDSGANVLTF. CDR3 nucleotides: TGTGCCAGCAGTGGGGTATTGGACAGGCTAGGTAGTAACCCAGACTCTGGGGCCAACGTCCTGACTTTC. The rearrangement uses TRBV21-1 and TRBJ2-6; the table's D call TRBD1 went unverified against the DNA. TRBV21-1 is deemed a pseudogene. The CDR3 consists of 23 residues.

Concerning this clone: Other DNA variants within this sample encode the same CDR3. CDR3 nucleotides: TGTGCCAGCTCACCACCTTCGGTGAACACTGAAGCTTTCTTT. Protein: CASSPPSVNTEAFF. The chain recombines TRBV18 with TRBJ1-1, with unresolved D. Trimming stripped 0 bases from V and 0 bases from J, with 5 bases between. The CDR3 is 14 residues long. CDR1 is KGHSH, CDR2 LQKENI, per germline.

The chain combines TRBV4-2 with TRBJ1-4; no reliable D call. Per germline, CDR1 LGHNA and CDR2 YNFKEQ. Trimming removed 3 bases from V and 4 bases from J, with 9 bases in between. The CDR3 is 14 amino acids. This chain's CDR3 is CASSQLGDNEKLFF. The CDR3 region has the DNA TGTGCCAGCAGCCAGTTGGGCGATAATGAAAAACTGTTTTTT.

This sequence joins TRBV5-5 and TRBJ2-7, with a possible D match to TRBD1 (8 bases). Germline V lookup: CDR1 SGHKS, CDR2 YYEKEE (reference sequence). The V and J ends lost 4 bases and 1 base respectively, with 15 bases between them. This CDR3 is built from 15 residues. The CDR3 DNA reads TGTGCCAGCAGCCTCGAACAGGGGGGGTCCTACGAGCAGTACTTC. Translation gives CASSLEQGGSYEQYF.

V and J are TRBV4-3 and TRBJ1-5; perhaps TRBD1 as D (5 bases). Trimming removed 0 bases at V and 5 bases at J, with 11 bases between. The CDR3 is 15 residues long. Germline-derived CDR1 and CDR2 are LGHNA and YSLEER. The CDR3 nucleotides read TGCGCCAGCAGCCAAGATAGACAGATTCATCAGCCCCAGCATTTT. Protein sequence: CASSQDRQIHQPQHF.

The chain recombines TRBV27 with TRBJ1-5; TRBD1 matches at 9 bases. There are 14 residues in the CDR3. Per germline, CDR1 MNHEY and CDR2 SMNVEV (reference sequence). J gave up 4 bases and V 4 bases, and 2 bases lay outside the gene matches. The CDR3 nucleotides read TGTGCCAGCAGTTCGGGACAGGGAAATCAGCCCCAGCATTTT. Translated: CASSSGQGNQPQHF.

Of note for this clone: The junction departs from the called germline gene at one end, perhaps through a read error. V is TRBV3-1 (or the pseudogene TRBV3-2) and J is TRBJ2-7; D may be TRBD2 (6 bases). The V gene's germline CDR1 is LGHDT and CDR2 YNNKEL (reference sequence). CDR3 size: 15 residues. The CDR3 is CASSQDIAASNEQYF. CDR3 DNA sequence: TGTGCCAGCAGCCAAGATATAGCGGCCTCCAACGAGCAGTACTTC.

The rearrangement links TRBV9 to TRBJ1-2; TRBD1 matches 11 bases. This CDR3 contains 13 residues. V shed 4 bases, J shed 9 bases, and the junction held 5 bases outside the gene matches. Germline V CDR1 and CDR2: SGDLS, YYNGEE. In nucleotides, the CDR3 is TGTGCCAGCAGCCCGCGGACAGGGGGCAGCTACACCTTC. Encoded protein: CASSPRTGGSYTF. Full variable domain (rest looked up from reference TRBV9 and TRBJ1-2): DSGVTQTPKHLITATGQRVTLRCSPRSGDLSVYWYQQSLDQGLQFLIQYYNGEERAKGNILERFSAQQFPDLHSELNLSSLELGDSALYFCASSPRTGGSYTFGSGTRLTVV.

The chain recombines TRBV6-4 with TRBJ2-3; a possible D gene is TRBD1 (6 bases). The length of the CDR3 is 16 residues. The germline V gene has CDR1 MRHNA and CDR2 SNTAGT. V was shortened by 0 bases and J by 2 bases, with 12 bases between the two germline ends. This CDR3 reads CASSDSSAGVTDTQYF. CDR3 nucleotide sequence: TGTGCCAGCAGTGACTCTTCGGCAGGGGTCACAGATACGCAGTATTTT.